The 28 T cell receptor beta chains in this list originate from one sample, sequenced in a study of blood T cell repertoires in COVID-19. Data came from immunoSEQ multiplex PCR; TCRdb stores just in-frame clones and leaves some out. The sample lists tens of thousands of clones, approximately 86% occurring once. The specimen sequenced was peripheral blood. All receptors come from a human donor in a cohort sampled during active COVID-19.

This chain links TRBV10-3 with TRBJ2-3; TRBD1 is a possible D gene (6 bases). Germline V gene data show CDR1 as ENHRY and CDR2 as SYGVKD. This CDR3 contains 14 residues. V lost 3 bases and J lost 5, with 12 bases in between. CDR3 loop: CAISEGQGKDTQYF. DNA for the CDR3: TGTGCCATCAGTGAAGGGCAGGGGAAAGATACGCAGTATTTT.

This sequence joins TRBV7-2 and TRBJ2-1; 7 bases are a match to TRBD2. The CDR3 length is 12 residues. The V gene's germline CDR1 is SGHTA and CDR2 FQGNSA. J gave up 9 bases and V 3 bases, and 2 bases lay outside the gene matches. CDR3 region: CASSFTGGEQFF. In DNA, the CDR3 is TGTGCCAGCAGCTTCACGGGGGGTGAGCAGTTCTTC.

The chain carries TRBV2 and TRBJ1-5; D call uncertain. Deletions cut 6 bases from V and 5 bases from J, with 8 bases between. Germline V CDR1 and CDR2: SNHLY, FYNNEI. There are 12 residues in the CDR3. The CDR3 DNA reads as TGTGCCAGCAGCGAGGGCTATCAGCCCCAGCATTTT. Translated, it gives CASSEGYQPQHF.

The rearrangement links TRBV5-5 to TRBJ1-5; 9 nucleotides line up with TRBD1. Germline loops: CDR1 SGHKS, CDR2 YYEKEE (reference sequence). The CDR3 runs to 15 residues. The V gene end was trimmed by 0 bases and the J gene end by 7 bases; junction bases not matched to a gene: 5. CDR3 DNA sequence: TGTGCCAGCAGCTTGGGGACAGGGGTGGGGCAGCCCCAGCATTTT. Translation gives CASSLGTGVGQPQHF.

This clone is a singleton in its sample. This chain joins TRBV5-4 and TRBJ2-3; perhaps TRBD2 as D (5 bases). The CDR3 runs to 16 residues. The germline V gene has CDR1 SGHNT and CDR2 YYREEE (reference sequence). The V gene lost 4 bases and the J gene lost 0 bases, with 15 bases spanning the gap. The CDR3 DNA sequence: TGTGCCAGCAGCCCGACTCTAGCAGCTAGCACAGATACGCAGTATTTT. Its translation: CASSPTLAASTDTQYF.

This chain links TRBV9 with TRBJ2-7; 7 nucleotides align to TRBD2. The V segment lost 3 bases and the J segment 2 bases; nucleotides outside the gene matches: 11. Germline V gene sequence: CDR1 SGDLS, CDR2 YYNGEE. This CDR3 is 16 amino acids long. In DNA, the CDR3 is TGTGCCAGCAGCGGGACTGGCCTAGCGGAACCCTACGAGCAGTACTTC. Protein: CASSGTGLAEPYEQYF.

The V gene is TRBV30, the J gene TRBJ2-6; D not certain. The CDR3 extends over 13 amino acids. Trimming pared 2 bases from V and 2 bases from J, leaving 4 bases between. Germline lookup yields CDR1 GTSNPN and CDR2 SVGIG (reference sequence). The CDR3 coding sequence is TGTGCCTGGAGTCTTCCTGGGGCCAACGTCCTGACTTTC. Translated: CAWSLPGANVLTF.

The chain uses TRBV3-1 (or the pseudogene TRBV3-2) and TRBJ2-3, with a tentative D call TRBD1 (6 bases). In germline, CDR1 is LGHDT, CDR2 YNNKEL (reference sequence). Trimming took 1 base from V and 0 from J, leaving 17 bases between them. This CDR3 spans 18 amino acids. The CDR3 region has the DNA TGTGCCAGCAGCCAAGGACAGGTAATTCAGCCTAGCACAGATACGCAGTATTTT. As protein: CASSQGQVIQPSTDTQYF.

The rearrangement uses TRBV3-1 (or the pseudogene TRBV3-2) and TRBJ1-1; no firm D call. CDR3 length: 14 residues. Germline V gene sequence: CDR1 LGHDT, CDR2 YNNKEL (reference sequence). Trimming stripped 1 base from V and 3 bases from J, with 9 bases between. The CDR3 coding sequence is TGTGCCAGCAGCCAAGCGGGAGGGTACACTGAAGCTTTCTTT. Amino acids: CASSQAGGYTEAFF.

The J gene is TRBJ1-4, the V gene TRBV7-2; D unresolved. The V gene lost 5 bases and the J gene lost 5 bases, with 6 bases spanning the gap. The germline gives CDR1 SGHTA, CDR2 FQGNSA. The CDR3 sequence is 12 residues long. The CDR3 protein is CASSKENEKLFF. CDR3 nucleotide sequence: TGTGCCAGCAGCAAAGAGAATGAAAAACTGTTTTTT.

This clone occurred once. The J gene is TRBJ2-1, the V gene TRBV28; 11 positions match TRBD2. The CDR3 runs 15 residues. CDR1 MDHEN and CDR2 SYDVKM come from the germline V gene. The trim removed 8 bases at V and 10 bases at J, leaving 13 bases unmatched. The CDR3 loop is CASGITSGSGGEQFF. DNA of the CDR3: TGTGCCAGCGGGATTACTAGCGGGAGTGGAGGGGAGCAGTTCTTC.

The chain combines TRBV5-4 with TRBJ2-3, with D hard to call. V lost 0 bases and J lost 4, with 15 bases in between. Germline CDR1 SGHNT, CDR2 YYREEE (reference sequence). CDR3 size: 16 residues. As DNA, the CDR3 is TGTGCCAGCAGCTTGGACTCTAGTGAACGGCCAGATACGCAGTATTTT. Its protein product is CASSLDSSERPDTQYF.

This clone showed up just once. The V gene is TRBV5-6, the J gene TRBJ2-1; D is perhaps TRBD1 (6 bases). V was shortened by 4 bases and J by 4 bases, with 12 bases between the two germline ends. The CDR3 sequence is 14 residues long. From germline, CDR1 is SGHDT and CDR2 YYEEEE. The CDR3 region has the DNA TGTGCCAGCAGCGTACCGACAGGTTACAATGAGCAGTTCTTC. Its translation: CASSVPTGYNEQFF.

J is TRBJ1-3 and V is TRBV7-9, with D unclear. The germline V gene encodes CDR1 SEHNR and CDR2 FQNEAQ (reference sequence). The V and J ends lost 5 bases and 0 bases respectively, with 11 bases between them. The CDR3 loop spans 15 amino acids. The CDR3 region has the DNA TGTGCCAGCAGCCCGACTGGGAGCTCTGGAAACACCATATATTTT. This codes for CASSPTGSSGNTIYF.

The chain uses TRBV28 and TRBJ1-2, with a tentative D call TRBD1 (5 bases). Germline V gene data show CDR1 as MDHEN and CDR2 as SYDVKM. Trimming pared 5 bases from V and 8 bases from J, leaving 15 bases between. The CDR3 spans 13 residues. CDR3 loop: CASSPVGHYGYTF. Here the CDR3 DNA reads TGTGCCAGCAGTCCCGTGGGGCATTACGGCTACACCTTC.

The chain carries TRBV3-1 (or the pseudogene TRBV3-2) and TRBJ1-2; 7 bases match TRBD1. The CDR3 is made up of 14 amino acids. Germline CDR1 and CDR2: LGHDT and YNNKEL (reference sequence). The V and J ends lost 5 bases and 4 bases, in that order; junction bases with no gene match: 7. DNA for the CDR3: TGTGCCAGCAGCAGGGGACAGACCAGCTATGGCTACACCTTC. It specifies CASSRGQTSYGYTF.

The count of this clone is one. The CDR3 here is CASRTGQGRVEQYF. Written as DNA, the CDR3 is TGTGCCAGCAGGACAGGACAGGGTCGGGTCGAGCAGTACTTC. This rearrangement joins TRBV6-5 to TRBJ2-7; 8 bases line up with TRBD1. From germline, CDR1 is MNHEY and CDR2 SVGAGI. The CDR3 length is 14 residues. J gave up 6 bases and V 6 bases, and 10 bases lay outside the gene matches.

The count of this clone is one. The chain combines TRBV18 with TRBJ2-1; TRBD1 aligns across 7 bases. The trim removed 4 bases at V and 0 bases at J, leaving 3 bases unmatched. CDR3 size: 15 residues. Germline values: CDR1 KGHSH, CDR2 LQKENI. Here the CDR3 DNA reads TGTGCCAGCTCACGACAGGGTAGCTCCTACAATGAGCAGTTCTTC. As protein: CASSRQGSSYNEQFF.

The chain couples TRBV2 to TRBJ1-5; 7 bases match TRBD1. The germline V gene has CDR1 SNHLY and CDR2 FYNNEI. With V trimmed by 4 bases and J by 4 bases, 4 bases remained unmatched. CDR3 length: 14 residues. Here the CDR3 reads CASSVGRGNQPQHF. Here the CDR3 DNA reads TGTGCCAGCAGTGTGGGCAGGGGGAATCAGCCCCAGCATTTT. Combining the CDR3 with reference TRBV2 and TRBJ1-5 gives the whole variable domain EPEVTQTPSHQVTQMGQEVILRCVPISNHLYFYWYRQILGQKVEFLVSFYNNEISEKSEIFDDQFSVERPDGSNFTLKIRSTKLEDSAMYFCASSVGRGNQPQHFGDGTRLSIL.

The CDR3: CASSRDRVTEAFF. As DNA, the CDR3 is TGTGCCAGCAGCAGGGACAGGGTCACTGAAGCTTTCTTT. The chain couples TRBV11-3 to TRBJ1-1, with TRBD1 matching over 9 bases. Trimming took 5 bases from V and 4 from J; bases not matched to a gene: 2. Germline V lookup: CDR1 SGHNT, CDR2 YENEEA. CDR3 length equals 13 residues.

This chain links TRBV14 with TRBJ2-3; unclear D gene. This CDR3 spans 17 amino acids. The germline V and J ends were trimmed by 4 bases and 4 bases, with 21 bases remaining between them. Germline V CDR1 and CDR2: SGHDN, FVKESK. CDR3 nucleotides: TGTGCCAGCAGCCTCCCCGTTAGCCAAAGGATTTCAGATACGCAGTATTTT. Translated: CASSLPVSQRISDTQYF.

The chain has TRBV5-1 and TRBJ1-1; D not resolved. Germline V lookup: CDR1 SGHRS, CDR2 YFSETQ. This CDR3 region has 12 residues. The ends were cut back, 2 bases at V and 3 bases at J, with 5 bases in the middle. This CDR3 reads CASSFTDTEAFF. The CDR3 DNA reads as TGCGCCAGCAGCTTTACGGACACTGAAGCTTTCTTT.

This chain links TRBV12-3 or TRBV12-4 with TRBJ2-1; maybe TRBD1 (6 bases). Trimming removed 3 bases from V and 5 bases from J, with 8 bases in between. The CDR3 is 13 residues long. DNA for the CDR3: TGTGCCAGCAGTTTCTCAGGGGACAATGAGCAGTTCTTC. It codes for CASSFSGDNEQFF.

The CDR3 DNA sequence: TGTGCCAGCAGTTTATCATGGGGGAGGATGTACGAGCAGTACTTC. Translation: CASSLSWGRMYEQYF. The chain employs TRBV27 and TRBJ2-7; perhaps TRBD2 as D (6 bases). Germline V gene data show CDR1 as MNHEY and CDR2 as SMNVEV (reference sequence). Trimming cost V 0 bases and J 4 bases, with 13 bases left between them. The CDR3 runs to 15 residues.

This CDR3 reads CASSQDRRSYEQYF. In DNA form, the CDR3 reads TGCGCCAGCAGCCAAGATCGGCGGAGCTACGAGCAGTACTTC. The chain has TRBV4-1 and TRBJ2-7; D unresolved. Germline V gene data show CDR1 as MGHRA and CDR2 as YSYEKL. The CDR3 has 14 amino acids. The V and J ends lost 0 bases and 3 bases respectively, with 9 bases between them.

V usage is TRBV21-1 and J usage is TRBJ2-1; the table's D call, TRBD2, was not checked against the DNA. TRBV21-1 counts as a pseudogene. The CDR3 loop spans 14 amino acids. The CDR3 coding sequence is TGTGCCAGCAAGACTAGCGGGACCTACAATGAGCAGTTCTTC. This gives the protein CASKTSGTYNEQFF.

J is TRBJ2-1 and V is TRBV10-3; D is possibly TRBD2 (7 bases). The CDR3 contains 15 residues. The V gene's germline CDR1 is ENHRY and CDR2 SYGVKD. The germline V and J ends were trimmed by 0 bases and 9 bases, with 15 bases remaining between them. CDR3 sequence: CAISESEGGPSEQFF. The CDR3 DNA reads TGTGCCATCAGTGAGTCGGAGGGGGGGCCCTCTGAGCAGTTCTTC.

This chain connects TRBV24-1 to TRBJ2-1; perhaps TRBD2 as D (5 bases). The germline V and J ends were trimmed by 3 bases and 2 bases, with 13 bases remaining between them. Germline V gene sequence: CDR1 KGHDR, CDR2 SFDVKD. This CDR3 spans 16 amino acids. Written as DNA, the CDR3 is TGTGCCACCAGTGATCCTCAAGTGGGAGCCTACAATGAGCAGTTCTTC. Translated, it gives CATSDPQVGAYNEQFF.